These T cell receptor beta chains were read from a single sample in a study of OX40 agonist ivuxolimab in advanced cancers. The method was immunoSEQ multiplex PCR; TCRdb's version includes in-frame clones alone and lacks a portion of them. The sample includes 60,000 to 80,000 clones, approximately 81% of them seen just once. Source: CD4+ or CD8+ T cells sorted from blood, taken in a trial of the OX40 agonist ivuxolimab. The receptors here all came from an adult with an advanced solid tumor such as melanoma, head and neck, liver or kidney cancer. Both conserved end residues are part of each CDR3. The order of the fields is V gene, D gene, CDR3 protein. A D gene is named only where the DNA matches it firmly.

v_gene: TRBV14; d_gene: TRBD2; CDR3aa: CASSGLAGAQEQYF
v_gene: TRBV6-1; d_gene: TRBD2; CDR3aa: CASRAGGPVDTQYF
v_gene: TRBV10-3; d_gene: TRBD1; CDR3aa: CAISARQGASTGELFF
v_gene: TRBV18; d_gene: -; CDR3aa: CASSDYQDTQYF
v_gene: TRBV2; d_gene: -; CDR3aa: CASSGPYGYTF
v_gene: TRBV6-5; d_gene: TRBD2; CDR3aa: CASSLLGGGIEQYF
v_gene: TRBV5-4; d_gene: TRBD2; CDR3aa: CASSLGGGGPNTGELFF
v_gene: TRBV5-4; d_gene: TRBD1; CDR3aa: CASSSQGGSGANVLTF
v_gene: TRBV13; d_gene: -; CDR3aa: CASSLAIGTLGNYGYTF
v_gene: TRBV19; d_gene: -; CDR3aa: CASLGSTGNTGELFF
v_gene: TRBV4-1; d_gene: -; CDR3aa: CASSLRGTSDNEQFF
v_gene: TRBV5-1; d_gene: TRBD1; CDR3aa: CASRTGTGENTEAFF
v_gene: TRBV5-1; d_gene: TRBD2; CDR3aa: CASSLGLAGIPSTDTQYF